Each of the 28 T cell receptor beta chains below was sequenced from the same sample in a study of blood T cell repertoires in COVID-19. TCRdb's copy holds only in-frame clones and misses some; the assay was immunoSEQ multiplex PCR. This table holds more than 110,000 clones, 60% to 80% found once. The sequenced material came from peripheral blood. The receptors derive from a woman in her forties or fifties with active or convalescent COVID-19.

V is TRBV4-3 and J is TRBJ2-1; 12 nucleotides agree with TRBD2. Germline loops: CDR1 LGHNA, CDR2 YSLEER. CDR3 length equals 20 residues. Losses at the gene ends were 5 bases for V and 6 bases for J; bases not matched to a gene: 20. CDR3 loop: CASSSANAASGRVKGNEQFF. In nucleotides, the CDR3 is TGCGCCAGCAGCTCGGCTAATGCGGCTAGCGGGAGGGTTAAGGGCAATGAGCAGTTCTTC.

The chain couples TRBV6-5 to TRBJ1-1; D gene unclear. Germline CDR1 MNHEY, CDR2 SVGAGI. The CDR3 contains 14 residues. The V and J ends lost 6 bases and 4 bases respectively, with 15 bases between them. The DNA of the CDR3 is TGTGCCAGCAGGATTCGAGGATTGAGCACTGAAGCTTTCTTT. Translated, it gives CASRIRGLSTEAFF.

Here the CDR3 DNA reads TGTGCCAGCAGTGGACAGGGGAATCAGCCCCAGCATTTT. Translating gives CASSGQGNQPQHF. The chain carries TRBV2 and TRBJ1-5; TRBD1 matches 8 bases. The CDR3 sequence is 13 residues long. V lost 4 bases, J lost 4 bases, and 0 bases stayed unmatched. Germline CDR1 and CDR2: SNHLY and FYNNEI.

The gene calls are TRBV5-6 and TRBJ2-7; TRBD1 agrees at 9 bases. With 4 bases clipped from V and 5 bases from J, the junction kept 4 bases outside the gene matches. This CDR3 is built from 13 residues. Germline assignment: CDR1 SGHDT and CDR2 YYEEEE. This CDR3 reads CASSRDRDHEQYF. CDR3 bases: TGTGCCAGCAGCCGGGACAGGGACCACGAGCAGTACTTC.

The rearrangement uses TRBV6-5 and TRBJ1-2; D remains unclear. V was pared by 7 bases and J by 2 bases, with 14 bases between. Germline assignment: CDR1 MNHEY and CDR2 SVGAGI. The CDR3 loop spans 14 amino acids. The DNA for the CDR3 is TGTGCCAGCACAAGGAGGTCCGGAAACTATGGCTACACCTTC. This codes for CASTRRSGNYGYTF.

The chain employs TRBV6-6 and TRBJ1-5, with TRBD1 as a possible D gene (5 bases). The CDR3 spans 14 residues. Germline assignment: CDR1 MNHNY and CDR2 SVGAGI (reference sequence). V was shortened by 6 bases and J by 2 bases, with 11 bases between the two germline ends. The CDR3 nucleotides read TGTGCCAGCAGCCCAGGGTATGGCAATCAGCCCCAGCATTTT. The encoded protein is CASSPGYGNQPQHF.

The CDR3 sequence: CASSYGQGATNTGELFF. Written as DNA, the CDR3 is TGTGCCAGCAGCTACGGACAGGGGGCTACGAACACCGGGGAGCTGTTTTTT. The chain has TRBV7-9 and TRBJ2-2; 11 nucleotides line up with TRBD1. The V gene's germline CDR1 is SEHNR and CDR2 FQNEAQ (reference sequence). The CDR3 is 17 residues long. Trimming cost V 4 bases and J 0 bases; bases outside gene matches: 4.

CDR3 sequence: CASSQDRLAGDNEQFF. The CDR3 DNA is TGTGCCAGCAGCCAAGATAGGCTAGCGGGAGACAATGAGCAGTTCTTC. V is TRBV4-2 and J is TRBJ2-1, with 10 bases identical to TRBD2. Germline CDR1 reads LGHNA; CDR2 reads YNFKEQ. The CDR3 sequence is 16 residues long. Germline trimming cut 0 bases from V and 5 bases from J; bases unmatched to any gene: 4.

In this sample, this clone turned up once. The V and J genes are TRBV7-9 and TRBJ2-1, with 7 positions matching TRBD1. The CDR3 loop spans 13 amino acids. V shed 3 bases and J 4 bases; nucleotides not matched to a gene: 0. Germline values: CDR1 SEHNR, CDR2 FQNEAQ (reference sequence). CDR3 sequence reads: CASSLGQYNEQFF. DNA of the CDR3: TGTGCCAGCAGCTTGGGACAGTACAATGAGCAGTTCTTC.

The chain employs TRBV6-5 and TRBJ2-7, with D possibly matching TRBD2 (6 bases). Trimming cost V 4 bases and J 6 bases, with 16 bases left between them. This CDR3 spans 14 amino acids. Per germline, CDR1 MNHEY and CDR2 SVGAGI. The CDR3 DNA is TGTGCCAGCAGTTCGAGACTAGGAAGTCTCGAGCAGTACTTC. Its translation: CASSSRLGSLEQYF.

This clone appeared a few times. V is TRBV28 and J is TRBJ1-5; D is unresolved. The CDR3 runs to 15 residues. V was cut by 4 bases and J by 3 bases, with 13 bases left in between. Germline values: CDR1 MDHEN, CDR2 SYDVKM. CDR3 nucleotide sequence: TGTGCCAGCAGTTCCCCCGGCGGCCTCAATCAGCCCCAGCATTTT. The encoded protein is CASSSPGGLNQPQHF.

This clone was seen more than once but under ten times. Other DNA sequences in the same sample also yield this CDR3. V and J are TRBV6-2 or TRBV6-3 and TRBJ1-5, with 8 positions matching TRBD1. The germline CDR1 and CDR2 sequences are MNHEY and SVGEGT. V lost 4 bases, J lost 4 bases, and 6 bases stayed unmatched. CDR3 length: 15 residues. In DNA, the CDR3 is TGTGCCAGCAGTTCTGGACAGGGAAGAAATCAGCCCCAGCATTTT. Residues: CASSSGQGRNQPQHF.

This chain uses TRBV4-1 with TRBJ2-3; TRBD2 agrees at 7 bases. The CDR3 contains 16 residues. The V gene end was trimmed by 3 bases and the J gene end by 3 bases; junction bases not matched to a gene: 9. Germline-derived CDR1 and CDR2 are MGHRA and YSYEKL. CDR3: CASSQMGEGSTDTQYF. In DNA form, the CDR3 reads TGCGCCAGCAGCCAGATGGGGGAGGGCAGTACAGATACGCAGTATTTT.

CDR3: CASTLGLAEGTQYF. Here the CDR3 DNA reads TGTGCCAGCACCCTAGGACTAGCGGAAGGGACCCAGTACTTC. This chain uses TRBV6-5 with TRBJ2-5; 10 bases are a match to TRBD2. Germline V lookup: CDR1 MNHEY, CDR2 SVGAGI. The CDR3 contains 14 residues. The V and J ends lost 7 bases and 7 bases, in that order; junction bases with no gene match: 9.

J is TRBJ2-5 and V is TRBV27; 13 bases are shared with TRBD2. CDR1 is MNHEY and CDR2 is SMNVEV in the germline V gene (reference sequence). The CDR3 loop spans 15 amino acids. J lost 5 bases, V lost 4 bases, and 4 bases had no gene match. CDR3 DNA sequence: TGTGCCAGCAGTTCGGGACTAGCGGGATGGGAGACCCAGTACTTC. This codes for CASSSGLAGWETQYF.

The rearrangement links TRBV7-2 to TRBJ2-1; 10 nucleotides line up with TRBD2. In germline, CDR1 is SGHTA, CDR2 FQGNSA. CDR3 length: 19 residues. Trimming at V came to 5 bases and at J to 6 bases, leaving 19 bases not matched to a gene. The CDR3 sequence: CASSPPPWLAGVAVNEQFF. DNA of the CDR3: TGTGCCAGCAGCCCCCCTCCGTGGCTAGCGGGAGTGGCCGTCAATGAGCAGTTCTTC.

This rearrangement joins TRBV4-2 to TRBJ2-7, with TRBD2 matching 7 bases. The ends lost 0 bases at V and 3 bases at J; junction bases unmatched: 8. Looked up from germline, CDR1 is LGHNA and CDR2 is YNFKEQ. The CDR3 runs to 16 residues. The CDR3: CASSQEPGGAYYEQYF. The CDR3 DNA follows: TGTGCCAGCAGCCAAGAGCCGGGGGGAGCCTACTACGAGCAGTACTTC.

This chain links TRBV7-9 with TRBJ1-1, with 11 bases matching TRBD1. The CDR3 is 17 residues long. The trim removed 5 bases at V and 4 bases at J, leaving 12 bases unmatched. CDR1 is SEHNR and CDR2 is FQNEAQ in the germline V gene (reference sequence). CDR3 in amino acids: CASSLRTGGPGSTEAFF. In DNA, the CDR3 is TGTGCCAGCAGCCTCCGGACAGGGGGCCCTGGGAGCACTGAAGCTTTCTTT.

The chain employs TRBV24-1 and TRBJ1-1; D remains unclear. Trimming shortened V by 5 bases and J by 1 base, and 4 bases separated the two germline ends. There are 12 residues in the CDR3. Germline values: CDR1 KGHDR, CDR2 SFDVKD. CDR3 amino acids: CATSGGNTEAFF. In nucleotides, the CDR3 is TGTGCCACCAGTGGCGGGAACACTGAAGCTTTCTTT.

This clone was counted a few times. This chain joins TRBV30 and TRBJ1-5, with TRBD1 as a possible D gene (6 bases). Germline V gives CDR1 GTSNPN, CDR2 SVGIG (reference sequence). This CDR3 has 18 residues. The V end lost 0 bases, the J end lost 1 base, and 19 bases lay between the germline ends. CDR3 loop: CAWSVPLSDRFSNQPQHF. The CDR3 region has the DNA TGTGCCTGGAGTGTTCCCCTTTCTGACAGGTTCAGCAATCAGCCCCAGCATTTT.

The chain recombines TRBV15 with TRBJ2-7; D possibly corresponds to TRBD2 (6 bases). This CDR3 is 14 amino acids long. Germline V gene sequence: CDR1 LNHNV, CDR2 YYDKDF (reference sequence). V lost 5 bases and J 3 bases, leaving 14 bases between the germline ends. CDR3 in DNA: TGTGCCACCAGCGTTGGCGGGGCGGTCTACGAGCAGTACTTC. Translating it yields CATSVGGAVYEQYF. The whole variable domain, filled in from reference TRBV15 and TRBJ2-7, reads DAMVIQNPRYQVTQFGKPVTLSCSQTLNHNVMYWYQQKSSQAPKLLFHYYDKDFNNEADTPDNFQSRRPNTSFCFLDIRSPGLGDTAMYLCATSVGGAVYEQYFGPGTRLTVT.

The chain is built from TRBV29-1 and TRBJ2-7; TRBD2 aligns across 12 bases. The junction had 6 bases not matched to a gene; V was cut back by 6 bases and J by 6 bases. This CDR3 has 13 amino acids. Germline V gene sequence: CDR1 SQVTM, CDR2 ANQGSEA. CDR3 nucleotide sequence: TGCAGCGTGAGGACTAGCGGGGAAGGCGAGCAGTACTTC. Translation gives CSVRTSGEGEQYF.

V and J are TRBV19 and TRBJ2-2, with D perhaps TRBD2 (6 bases). The germline V and J ends were trimmed by 6 bases and 4 bases, with 15 bases remaining between them. The CDR3 runs to 15 residues. Germline loops: CDR1 LNHDA, CDR2 SQIVND (reference sequence). In DNA, the CDR3 is TGTGCCAGTAGGATCGGTAGGAGGGGCACCGGGGAGCTGTTTTTT. It specifies CASRIGRRGTGELFF.

This clone was picked up many times. The chain is built from TRBV7-9 and TRBJ2-4; D may be TRBD1 (5 bases). Trimming cost V 4 bases and J 0 bases, with 10 bases left between them. CDR1 and CDR2 (germline): SEHNR, FQNEAQ (reference sequence). CDR3 size: 15 residues. The DNA of the CDR3 is TGTGCCAGCAGCTCGACAGCAATAGCCAAAAACATTCAGTACTTC. As protein: CASSSTAIAKNIQYF.

This clone showed up just once. V is TRBV9 and J is TRBJ2-1; 8 nucleotides align to TRBD2. The CDR3 is 16 residues long. V shed 0 bases and J 8 bases; nucleotides not matched to a gene: 10. Germline assignment: CDR1 SGDLS and CDR2 YYNGEE. The CDR3 coding sequence is TGTGCCAGCAGCGTAGCCAGCGGGAGAACCGGGGATGAGCAGTTCTTC. Its translation is CASSVASGRTGDEQFF.

V is TRBV30 and J is TRBJ2-7; 9 bases align to TRBD1. Germline-derived CDR1 and CDR2 are GTSNPN and SVGIG (reference sequence). V gave up 2 bases and J gave up 6 bases; unmatched junction bases: 11. This CDR3 has 15 residues. CDR3 residues: CAWSLPGQGLGEQYF. CDR3 nucleotide sequence: TGTGCCTGGAGTCTGCCGGGACAGGGATTAGGCGAGCAGTACTTC.

The rearrangement links TRBV6-1 to TRBJ1-1; 8 positions match TRBD1. Trimming removed 1 base from V and 10 bases from J; junction bases left unmatched: 5. CDR1 is MNHNS, CDR2 SASEGT, per germline. This CDR3 comprises 13 residues. CDR3: CASSEGRGRGAFF. The CDR3 nucleotides read TGTGCCAGCAGTGAAGGCAGGGGGCGCGGAGCTTTCTTT.

J is TRBJ2-4 and V is TRBV4-2; tentative D call: TRBD2 (5 bases). Per the germline V gene, CDR1 is LGHNA and CDR2 is YNFKEQ. The CDR3 totals 14 residues. The V and J ends lost 0 bases and 8 bases respectively, with 11 bases between them. CDR3 residues: CASSQEASRDIQYF. For the CDR3, the DNA is TGTGCCAGCAGCCAAGAAGCTAGCCGGGACATTCAGTACTTC.